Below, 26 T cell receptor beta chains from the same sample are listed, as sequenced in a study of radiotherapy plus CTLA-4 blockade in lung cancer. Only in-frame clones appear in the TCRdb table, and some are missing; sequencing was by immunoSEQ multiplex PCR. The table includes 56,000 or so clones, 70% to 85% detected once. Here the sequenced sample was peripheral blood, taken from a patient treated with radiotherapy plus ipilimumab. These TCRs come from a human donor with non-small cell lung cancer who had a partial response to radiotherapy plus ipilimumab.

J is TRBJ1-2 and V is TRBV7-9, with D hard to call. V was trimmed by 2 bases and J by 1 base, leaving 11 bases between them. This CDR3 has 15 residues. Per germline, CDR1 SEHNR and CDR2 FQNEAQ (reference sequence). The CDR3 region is CASSLSGNDNYGYTF. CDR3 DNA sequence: TGTGCCAGCAGCTTATCGGGGAATGATAACTATGGCTACACCTTC. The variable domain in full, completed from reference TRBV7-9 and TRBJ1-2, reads DTGVSQNPRHKITKRGQNVTFRCDPISEHNRLYWYRQTLGQGPEFLTYFQNEAQLEKSRLLSDRFSAERPKGSFSTLEIQRTEQGDSAMYLCASSLSGNDNYGYTFGSGTRLTVV.

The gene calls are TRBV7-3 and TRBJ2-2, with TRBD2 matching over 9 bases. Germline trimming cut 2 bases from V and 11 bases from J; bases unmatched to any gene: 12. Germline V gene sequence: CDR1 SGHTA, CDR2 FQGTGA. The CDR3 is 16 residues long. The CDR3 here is CASSLDPFSGSRELFF. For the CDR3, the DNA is TGTGCCAGCAGCTTAGATCCCTTTAGCGGGAGTAGAGAGCTGTTTTTT.

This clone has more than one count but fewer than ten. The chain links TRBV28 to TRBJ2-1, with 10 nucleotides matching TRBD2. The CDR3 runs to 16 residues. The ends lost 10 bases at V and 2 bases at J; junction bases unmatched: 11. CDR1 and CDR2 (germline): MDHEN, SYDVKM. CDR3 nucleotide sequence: TGTGCCACCATCGGGTTAGCGGGGGGTACCTACAATGAGCAGTTCTTC. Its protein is CATIGLAGGTYNEQFF.

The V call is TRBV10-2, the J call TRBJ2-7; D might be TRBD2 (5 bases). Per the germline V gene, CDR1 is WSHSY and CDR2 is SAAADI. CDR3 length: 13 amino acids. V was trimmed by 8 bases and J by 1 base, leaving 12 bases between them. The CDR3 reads CASYGLSSYEQYF. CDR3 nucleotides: TGCGCCAGCTACGGACTGAGTTCCTACGAGCAGTACTTC.

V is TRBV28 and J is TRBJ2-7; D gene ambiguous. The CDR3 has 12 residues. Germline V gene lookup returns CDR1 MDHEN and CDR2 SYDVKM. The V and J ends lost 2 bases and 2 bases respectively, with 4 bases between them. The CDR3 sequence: CASSLQTYEQYF. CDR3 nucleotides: TGTGCCAGCAGTTTACAGACCTACGAGCAGTACTTC.

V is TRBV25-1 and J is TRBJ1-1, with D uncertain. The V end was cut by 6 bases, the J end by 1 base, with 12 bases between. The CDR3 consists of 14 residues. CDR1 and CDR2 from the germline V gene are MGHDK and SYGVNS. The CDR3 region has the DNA TGTGCCAGCAGCGACACGATGGGGAACACTGAAGCTTTCTTT. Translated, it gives CASSDTMGNTEAFF.

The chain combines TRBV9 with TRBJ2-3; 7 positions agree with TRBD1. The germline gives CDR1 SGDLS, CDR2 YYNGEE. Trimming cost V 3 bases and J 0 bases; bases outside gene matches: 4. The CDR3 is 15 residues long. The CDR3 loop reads CASSATGSSTDTQYF. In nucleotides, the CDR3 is TGTGCCAGCAGCGCGACAGGGTCAAGCACAGATACGCAGTATTTT.

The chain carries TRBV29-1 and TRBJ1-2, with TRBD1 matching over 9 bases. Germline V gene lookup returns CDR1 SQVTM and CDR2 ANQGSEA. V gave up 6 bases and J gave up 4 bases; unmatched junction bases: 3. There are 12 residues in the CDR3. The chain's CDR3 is CSVETGGYGYTF. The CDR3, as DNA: TGCAGCGTGGAGACAGGGGGCTATGGCTACACCTTC.

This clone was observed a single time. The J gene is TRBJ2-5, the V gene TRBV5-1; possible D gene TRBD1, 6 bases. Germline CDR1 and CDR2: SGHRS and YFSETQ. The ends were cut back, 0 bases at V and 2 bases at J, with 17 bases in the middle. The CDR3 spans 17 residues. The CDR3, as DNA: TGCGCCAGCAGCTTGGGTATTAAGGGACACGGACAAGAGACCCAGTACTTC. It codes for CASSLGIKGHGQETQYF.

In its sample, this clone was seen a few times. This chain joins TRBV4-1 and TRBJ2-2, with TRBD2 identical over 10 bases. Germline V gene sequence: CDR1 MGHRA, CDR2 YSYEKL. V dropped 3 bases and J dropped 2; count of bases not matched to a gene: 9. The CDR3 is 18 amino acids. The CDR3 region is CASSQVLAGGPNTGELFF. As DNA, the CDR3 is TGCGCCAGCAGCCAGGTATTAGCGGGGGGCCCTAACACCGGGGAGCTGTTTTTT.

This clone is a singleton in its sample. CDR3 DNA sequence: TGTGCCAGCAGCCAAGAAGAGGATTCACCCCTCCACTTT. It translates to CASSQEEDSPLHF. The chain employs TRBV4-2 and TRBJ1-6; D is uncertain. V was shortened by 0 bases and J by 8 bases, with 5 bases between the two germline ends. CDR3 length: 13 residues. Germline values: CDR1 LGHNA, CDR2 YNFKEQ.

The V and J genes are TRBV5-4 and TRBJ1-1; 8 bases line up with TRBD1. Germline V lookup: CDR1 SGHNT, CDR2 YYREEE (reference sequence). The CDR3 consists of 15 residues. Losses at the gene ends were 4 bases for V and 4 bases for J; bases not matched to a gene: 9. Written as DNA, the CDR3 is TGTGCCAGCAGCCCCCCGACAGGGGAGGGCACTGAAGCTTTCTTT. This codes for CASSPPTGEGTEAFF.

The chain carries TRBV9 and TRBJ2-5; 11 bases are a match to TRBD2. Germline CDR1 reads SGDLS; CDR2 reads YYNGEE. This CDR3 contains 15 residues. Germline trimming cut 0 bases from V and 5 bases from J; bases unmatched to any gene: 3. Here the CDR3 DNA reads TGTGCCAGCAGCGTAGTCCCTAGCGGGGGGGAGACCCAGTACTTC. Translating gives CASSVVPSGGETQYF.

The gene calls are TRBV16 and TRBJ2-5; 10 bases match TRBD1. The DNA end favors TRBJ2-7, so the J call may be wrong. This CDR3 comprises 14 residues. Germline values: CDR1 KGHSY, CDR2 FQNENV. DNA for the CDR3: TGTGCCAGCAGCCGGACAGGGGGCTCCTACGAGCAGTACTTC. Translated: CASSRTGGSYEQYF.

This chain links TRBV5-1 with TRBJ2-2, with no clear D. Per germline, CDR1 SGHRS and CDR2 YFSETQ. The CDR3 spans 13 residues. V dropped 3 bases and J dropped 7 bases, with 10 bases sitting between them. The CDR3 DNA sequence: TGCGCCAGCAGCTCCCCCGATAGCGGGGAGCTGTTTTTT. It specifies CASSSPDSGELFF.

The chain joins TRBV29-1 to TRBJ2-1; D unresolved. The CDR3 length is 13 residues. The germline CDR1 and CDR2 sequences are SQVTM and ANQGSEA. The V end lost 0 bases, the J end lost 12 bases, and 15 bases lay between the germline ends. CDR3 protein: CSVEDQAPVGQFF. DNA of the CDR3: TGCAGCGTTGAAGATCAGGCTCCCGTAGGGCAGTTCTTC.

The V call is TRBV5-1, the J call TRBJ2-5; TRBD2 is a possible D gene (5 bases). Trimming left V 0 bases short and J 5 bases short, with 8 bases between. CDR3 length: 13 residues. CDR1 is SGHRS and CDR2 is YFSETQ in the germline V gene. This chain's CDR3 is CASSLGGGETQYF. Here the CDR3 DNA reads TGCGCCAGCAGCTTGGGAGGCGGGGAGACCCAGTACTTC.

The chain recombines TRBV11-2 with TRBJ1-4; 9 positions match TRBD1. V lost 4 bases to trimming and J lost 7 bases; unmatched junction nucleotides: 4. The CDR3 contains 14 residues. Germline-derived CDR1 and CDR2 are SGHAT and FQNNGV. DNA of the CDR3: TGTGCCAGCAGCTCGACAGGGGGGCGTGAAAAACTGTTTTTT. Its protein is CASSSTGGREKLFF.

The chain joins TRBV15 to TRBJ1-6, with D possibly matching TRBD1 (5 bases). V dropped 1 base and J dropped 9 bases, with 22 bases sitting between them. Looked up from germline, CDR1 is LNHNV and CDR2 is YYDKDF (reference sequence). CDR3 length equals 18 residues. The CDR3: CATSRGVGGSGTGSPLHF. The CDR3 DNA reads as TGTGCCACCAGCAGAGGAGTTGGGGGGTCGGGGACGGGTTCACCCCTCCACTTT.

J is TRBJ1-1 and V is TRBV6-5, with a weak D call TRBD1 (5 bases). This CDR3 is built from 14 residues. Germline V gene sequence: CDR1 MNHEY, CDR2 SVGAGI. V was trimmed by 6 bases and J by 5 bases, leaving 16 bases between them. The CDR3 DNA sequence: TGTGCCAGCAGACGGGGGGGAGAGCGAACTGAAGCTTTCTTT. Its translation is CASRRGGERTEAFF.

This CDR3 is CASSLAASYRATEAFF. The DNA for the CDR3 is TGTGCCAGCAGCTTAGCCGCGTCGTACAGGGCCACTGAAGCTTTCTTT. The chain uses TRBV11-2 and TRBJ1-1; possible D gene TRBD1, 6 bases. CDR1 and CDR2 from the germline V gene are SGHAT and FQNNGV. The CDR3 extends over 16 amino acids. Between the trimmed V and J ends, which lost 1 base and 4 bases, there was a span of 16 bases.

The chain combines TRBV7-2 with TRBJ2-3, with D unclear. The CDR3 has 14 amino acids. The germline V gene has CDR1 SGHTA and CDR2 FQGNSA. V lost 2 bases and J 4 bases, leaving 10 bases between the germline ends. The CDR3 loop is CASSLQRGADTQYF. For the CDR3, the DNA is TGTGCCAGCAGCTTACAGCGTGGCGCAGATACGCAGTATTTT.

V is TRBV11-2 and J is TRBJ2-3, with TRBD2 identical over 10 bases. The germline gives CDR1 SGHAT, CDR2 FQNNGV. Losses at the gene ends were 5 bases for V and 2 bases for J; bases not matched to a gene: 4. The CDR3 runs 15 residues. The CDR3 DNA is TGTGCCAGCAGCCGGACTAGCGGATCCACAGATACGCAGTATTTT. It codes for CASSRTSGSTDTQYF.

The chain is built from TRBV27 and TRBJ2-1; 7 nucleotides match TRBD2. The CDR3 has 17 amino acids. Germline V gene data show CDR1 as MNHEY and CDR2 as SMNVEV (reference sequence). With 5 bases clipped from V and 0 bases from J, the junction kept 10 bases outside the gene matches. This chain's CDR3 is CASSPSSGRFSYNEQFF. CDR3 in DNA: TGTGCCAGCAGTCCCTCTAGCGGACGCTTCTCCTACAATGAGCAGTTCTTC.

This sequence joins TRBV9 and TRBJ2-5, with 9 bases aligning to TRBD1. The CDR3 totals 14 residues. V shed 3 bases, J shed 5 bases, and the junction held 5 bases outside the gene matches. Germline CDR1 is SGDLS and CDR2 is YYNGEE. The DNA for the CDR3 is TGTGCCAGCAGCGGGGGACAGGGAATGGAGACCCAGTACTTC. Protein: CASSGGQGMETQYF.

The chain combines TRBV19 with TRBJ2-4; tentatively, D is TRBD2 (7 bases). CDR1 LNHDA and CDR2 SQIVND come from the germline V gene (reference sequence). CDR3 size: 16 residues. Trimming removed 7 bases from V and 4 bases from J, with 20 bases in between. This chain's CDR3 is CASTRGGGLVKNIQYF. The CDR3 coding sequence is TGTGCCAGTACCCGAGGGGGGGGCCTTGTAAAAAACATTCAGTACTTC.